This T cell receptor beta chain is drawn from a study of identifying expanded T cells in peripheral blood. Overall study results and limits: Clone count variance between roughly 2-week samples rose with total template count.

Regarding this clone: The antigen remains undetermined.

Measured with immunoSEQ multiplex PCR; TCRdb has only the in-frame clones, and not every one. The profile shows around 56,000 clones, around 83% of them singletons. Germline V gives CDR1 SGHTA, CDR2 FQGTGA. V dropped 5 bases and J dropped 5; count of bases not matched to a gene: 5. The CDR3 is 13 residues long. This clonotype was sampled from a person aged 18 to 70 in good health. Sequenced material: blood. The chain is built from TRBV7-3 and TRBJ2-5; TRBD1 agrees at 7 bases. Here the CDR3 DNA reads TGTGCCAGCAGCACGCGACAGGGCGAGACCCAGTACTTC. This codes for CASSTRQGETQYF.